This entry lists 9 T cell receptor beta chains sequenced from one sample in a study of early stage breast cancer tumors (dated by TCRdb to 2016 to 2017). Libraries were constructed by the immunoSEQ multiplex PCR assay. The table was pulled from immuneACCESS by TCRdb, which kept in-frame rearrangements only. Such tables lose some clones; where checked, under half of the loss comes from unresolved V genes, and the rest has no known cause. A total of fewer than 30,000 clones appear in this sample, around three quarters of them only once. The top ten hold approximately 12% of the sample. Sequencing was carried out using blood. These receptors originate from a person between 55 and 69 years old with breast cancer.

CDR3 sequence reads: CSAGQGGEKLFF. In DNA, the CDR3 is TGCAGCGCAGGACAGGGGGGTGAAAAACTGTTTTTT. This rearrangement joins TRBV29-1 to TRBJ1-4; 10 bases are shared with TRBD1. CDR3 length: 12 residues. Losses at the gene ends were 7 bases for V and 7 bases for J; bases not matched to a gene: 3. The germline V gene has CDR1 SQVTM and CDR2 ANQGSEA.

The J gene is TRBJ2-3, the V gene TRBV4-3, with a weak D call TRBD2 (7 bases). This CDR3 spans 13 amino acids. Trimming left V 4 bases short and J 6 bases short, with 11 bases between. The germline CDR1 and CDR2 sequences are LGHNA and YSLEER. The CDR3 nucleotides are TGCGCCAGCAGCCCGGGGGGCAGGGATACGCAGTATTTT. This encodes CASSPGGRDTQYF.

The chain links TRBV5-6 to TRBJ1-5, with D tentatively TRBD1 (6 bases). Trimming left V 1 base short and J 4 bases short, with 15 bases between. The CDR3 loop spans 16 amino acids. Looked up from germline, CDR1 is SGHDT and CDR2 is YYEEEE. The CDR3 here is CASSLSRTARNQPQHF. Written as DNA, the CDR3 is TGTGCCAGCAGCTTGAGTCGGACAGCAAGAAATCAGCCCCAGCATTTT.

V gene TRBV7-6 combines with J gene TRBJ2-2; a weak D match, TRBD1 (5 bases). V lost 5 bases and J lost 6, with 10 bases in between. Per the germline V gene, CDR1 is SGHVS and CDR2 is FNYEAQ. The CDR3 runs 13 residues. DNA of the CDR3: TGTGCCAGCAGCCCCGTGGGGCCCGGGGAGCTGTTTTTT. Translating gives CASSPVGPGELFF.

J is TRBJ1-1 and V is TRBV25-1; D is possibly TRBD1 (6 bases). V was pared by 7 bases and J by 5 bases, with 26 bases between. Germline loops: CDR1 MGHDK, CDR2 SYGVNS. The CDR3 runs 17 residues. The CDR3 reads CASTRLVDSQRGTEAFF. CDR3 in DNA: TGTGCCAGCACCCGCCTCGTGGACAGCCAGCGGGGAACTGAAGCTTTCTTT.

This sequence joins TRBV5-1 and TRBJ2-1, with 12 bases fitting TRBD1. CDR1 and CDR2 (germline): SGHRS, YFSETQ. Trimming at V came to 2 bases and at J to 7 bases, leaving 4 bases not matched to a gene. This CDR3 has 15 residues. The CDR3 sequence is CASSFRDRGRNEQFF. As DNA, the CDR3 is TGCGCCAGCAGCTTCCGGGACAGGGGGCGAAATGAGCAGTTCTTC.

The chain carries TRBV27 and TRBJ1-2; D unresolved. The CDR3 runs to 14 residues. Trimming pared 4 bases from V and 3 bases from J, leaving 12 bases between. Germline V gene lookup returns CDR1 MNHEY and CDR2 SMNVEV (reference sequence). The CDR3 DNA is TGTGCCAGCAGTTCGTCTTGGGAGGACTATGGCTACACCTTC. Protein: CASSSSWEDYGYTF.

V is TRBV9 and J is TRBJ2-1; 9 positions match TRBD2. V shed 0 bases, J shed 9 bases, and the junction held 7 bases outside the gene matches. Germline values: CDR1 SGDLS, CDR2 YYNGEE. CDR3 length: 15 residues. CDR3 DNA: TGTGCCAGCAGCGTAGGGAGCGGGAGGCTGGGTGAGCAGTTCTTC. Protein product: CASSVGSGRLGEQFF.

The chain couples TRBV7-7 to TRBJ2-3; 12 nucleotides line up with TRBD2. V lost 5 bases, J lost 5 bases, and 8 bases stayed unmatched. Germline V gives CDR1 SSHAT, CDR2 FNYEAQ (reference sequence). The CDR3 consists of 16 residues. CDR3 in DNA: TGTGCCAGCAGCCTGGGTAGGGGACTAGCGGGAGATACGCAGTATTTT. Translation: CASSLGRGLAGDTQYF.